A single sample is the source of the 14 T cell receptor beta chains below, sequenced in a study of persistence of HIV-infected CD4 T cells. Cells were stimulated with CMV-infected fibroblast lysates at 8 to 10 ug/mL. Memory cells lacking CD40L and CD69 with high CD45RO were sorted. The immunoSEQ assay was version 4, run in survey mode. Profiled with immunoSEQ multiplex PCR; TCRdb holds only in-frame clones, not every one. Of about 33,000 clones listed, roughly four fifths were seen once; the top ten hold roughly 0.9%. These receptors' targets are unknown. The source material was CD4+ T cells sorted from PBMCs after approximately 19-hour stimulation, sampled from a patient who received antiretroviral therapy. The receptor set was obtained from an adult man with HIV who was CMV-seropositive.

The chain combines TRBV28 with TRBJ1-2, with 9 bases identical to TRBD1. The junction had 13 bases not matched to a gene; V was cut back by 7 bases and J by 7 bases. The CDR3 covers 15 residues. CDR1 is MDHEN, CDR2 SYDVKM, per germline. The CDR3 loop is CASTPSGQGVGGYTF. CDR3 DNA sequence: TGTGCCAGCACCCCTTCGGGACAGGGCGTCGGTGGCTACACCTTC.

This clone showed up just a few times. The chain employs TRBV9 and TRBJ1-2; D remains ambiguous. Germline V gives CDR1 SGDLS, CDR2 YYNGEE. The CDR3 runs to 15 residues. With 0 bases removed from V and 0 bases from J, the gap between germline ends came to 9 bases. The CDR3 is CASSVVSTTNYGYTF. DNA for the CDR3: TGTGCCAGCAGCGTAGTCTCGACTACTAACTATGGCTACACCTTC.

This rearrangement joins TRBV7-2 to TRBJ2-7; no clear D. Germline-derived CDR1 and CDR2 are SGHTA and FQGNSA. V lost 3 bases and J 6 bases, leaving 6 bases between the germline ends. This CDR3 contains 11 residues. CDR3 sequence: CASSFAGEQYF. DNA for the CDR3: TGTGCCAGCAGCTTTGCAGGCGAGCAGTACTTC. The entire variable domain, with the rest obtained from reference TRBV7-2 and TRBJ2-7, is as follows: GAGVSQSPSNKVTEKGKDVELRCDPISGHTALYWYRQSLGQGLEFLIYFQGNSAPDKSGLPSDRFSAERTGGSVSTLTIQRTQQEDSAVYLCASSFAGEQYFGPGTRLTVT.

The gene calls are TRBV11-1 and TRBJ2-2; TRBD2 matches at 7 bases. Germline values: CDR1 SGHAT, CDR2 FQDESV (reference sequence). The CDR3 has 16 residues. V lost 1 base, J lost 5 bases, and 7 bases stayed unmatched. The CDR3 DNA is TGTGCCAGCAGCTTAGAAGGCGGGGGATGGACCGGGGAGCTGTTTTTT. Translating it yields CASSLEGGGWTGELFF.

V usage is TRBV3-1 (or the pseudogene TRBV3-2) and J usage is TRBJ2-3; a weak D match, TRBD2 (6 bases). Trimming pared 3 bases from V and 5 bases from J, leaving 12 bases between. CDR3 length: 14 residues. Germline loops: CDR1 LGHDT, CDR2 YNNKEL (reference sequence). The CDR3 nucleotides are TGTGCCAGCAGCCATTTGGGGGGACTAGATACGCAGTATTTT. It specifies CASSHLGGLDTQYF.

V usage is TRBV5-1 and J usage is TRBJ2-7; the match to TRBD1 covers 8 bases. Germline trimming cut 4 bases from V and 4 bases from J; bases unmatched to any gene: 10. Germline V lookup: CDR1 SGHRS, CDR2 YFSETQ. The length of the CDR3 is 15 residues. The CDR3 reads CASSPGTGGIYEQYF. In DNA, the CDR3 is TGCGCCAGCAGCCCGGGGACAGGAGGAATATACGAGCAGTACTTC.

There are a few counts of this clone. The chain couples TRBV6-5 to TRBJ2-1; the match to TRBD1 covers 7 bases. V trimming: 2 bases; J trimming: 10 bases; junction bases outside the gene matches: 5. CDR3 length: 13 residues. Germline V gene sequence: CDR1 MNHEY, CDR2 SVGAGI. The CDR3, as DNA: TGTGCCAGCAGTTACCGACAGGGTGGAGAGCAGTTCTTC. Translated: CASSYRQGGEQFF.

V and J are TRBV12-5 and TRBJ1-5; TRBD1 aligns across 8 bases. Germline V gives CDR1 LGHNT, CDR2 FRNRAP. This CDR3 has 15 residues. V lost 4 bases and J lost 9; bases outside the gene matches: 11. CDR3: CASGSPPDRAGPQHF. The CDR3 DNA sequence: TGTGCTAGTGGTTCCCCACCGGACAGGGCCGGGCCCCAGCATTTT.

The genes are TRBV27 and TRBJ1-4, with 7 bases lining up with TRBD1. The V and J ends lost 5 bases and 8 bases, in that order; junction bases with no gene match: 14. The CDR3 length is 16 residues. CDR1 is MNHEY and CDR2 is SMNVEV in the germline V gene (reference sequence). The CDR3 DNA follows: TGTGCCAGCAGTCGACGACAGGGAGGGAGCAGGGAAAAACTGTTTTTT. As protein: CASSRRQGGSREKLFF.

This rearrangement joins TRBV6-2 or TRBV6-3 to TRBJ1-1; tentative D call: TRBD1 (6 bases). V was trimmed by 1 base and J by 1 base, leaving 7 bases between them. The CDR3 runs 14 residues. The germline V gene has CDR1 MNHEY and CDR2 SVGEGT. The CDR3, as DNA: TGTGCCAGCAGTTACTGGACAGAGAACACTGAAGCTTTCTTT. Translated, it gives CASSYWTENTEAFF.

The gene calls are TRBV6-2 or TRBV6-3 and TRBJ2-3; the D is unclear. This CDR3 region has 13 residues. Trimming left V 5 bases short and J 3 bases short, with 9 bases between. Germline lookup yields CDR1 MNHEY and CDR2 SVGEGT. DNA of the CDR3: TGTGCCAGCAGTGGTAGTGGGACAGATACGCAGTATTTT. Translation: CASSGSGTDTQYF.

This clone was seen more than once but under ten times. V gene TRBV7-2 combines with J gene TRBJ2-1; 11 nucleotides match TRBD2. The V segment lost 0 bases and the J segment 4 bases; nucleotides outside the gene matches: 2. Germline CDR1 and CDR2: SGHTA and FQGNSA. The CDR3 length is 16 residues. CDR3 in amino acids: CASSLAASGGYNEQFF. The CDR3, as DNA: TGTGCCAGCAGCTTAGCGGCTAGCGGGGGGTACAATGAGCAGTTCTTC.

V usage is TRBV10-3 and J usage is TRBJ2-7, with 8 positions matching TRBD1. The CDR3 spans 14 residues. Unmatched junction bases numbered 11, after V lost 7 bases and J lost 6 bases. The germline V gene has CDR1 ENHRY and CDR2 SYGVKD. CDR3 in amino acids: CAITKDRGSIEQYF. CDR3 DNA: TGTGCCATCACCAAAGACAGGGGATCAATCGAGCAGTACTTC.

The chain links TRBV5-4 to TRBJ1-1; tentative D call: TRBD1 (5 bases). Germline loops: CDR1 SGHNT, CDR2 YYREEE (reference sequence). V shed 5 bases and J shed 5 bases, with 10 bases lying between them. The CDR3 runs to 12 residues. CDR3 sequence: CASRAGGTEAFF. The CDR3 region has the DNA TGTGCCAGCAGGGCCGGGGGAACTGAAGCTTTCTTT.